These T cell receptor beta chains were read from a single sample in a study of cytomegalovirus exposure and HLA in healthy donors. Some clones are missing from TCRdb's copy, which holds only in-frame ones; the method was immunoSEQ multiplex PCR. The sample includes 150,000 to 200,000 clones, approximately 85% of them seen just once. Sequencing used PBMCs. The receptors here all came from a young man in good health and CMV-seronegative. Both conserved end residues are part of each CDR3. D genes are given only for firm matches. Not every row has a clone size; where given, it reads once, few, many or a size class.

>TRBV18|TRBJ1-2|TRBD1|-
TGTGCCAGCTCACGAGGGACAGGGGCAGGCTATGGCTACACCTTC
CASSRGTGAGYGYTF
>TRBV25-1|TRBJ1-1|-|-
TGTGCCAGCGTCAACTGGGGGCCCCACGCTGAAGCTTTCTTT
CASVNWGPHAEAFF
>TRBV9|TRBJ2-2|TRBD2|-
TGTGCCGCGGGGGATTTGGACACCACCGGGGAGCTGTTTTTT
CAAGDLDTTGELFF
>TRBV6-6|TRBJ2-7|TRBD1|-
TGTGCCAGTAGTCAAGACAGGGGGCCGTACTTC
CASSQDRGPYF
>TRBV7-2|TRBJ2-6|TRBD1|-
TGTGCCAGCAGCCCGGGACAGGGGCGGGCAGGGGCCAACGTCCTGACTTTC
CASSPGQGRAGANVLTF
>TRBV5-6|TRBJ2-3|TRBD1|few
TGTGCCAGCAGCCGCCCAGGATCCACAGGGGGGACAGATACGCAGTATTTT
CASSRPGSTGGTDTQYF
>TRBV25-1|TRBJ1-1|TRBD1|-
TGTGCCAGCAGTGGCCGACAGGGGAAGAACACTGAAGCTTTCTTT
CASSGRQGKNTEAFF
>TRBV11-3|TRBJ2-1|-|-
TGTGCCAGCGAGGCGGCGGGGGCGTACAATGAGCAGTTCTTC
CASEAAGAYNEQFF
>TRBV9|TRBJ2-3|-|-
TGTGCCAGCAGCGTAGGTGGCGGTTCCACAGATACGCAGTATTTT
CASSVGGGSTDTQYF
>TRBV25-1|TRBJ1-5|-|-
TGTGCCAGCAGTACGGAGTATCAGCCCCAGCATTTT
CASSTEYQPQHF
>TRBV9|TRBJ1-4|TRBD1|-
TGTGCCAGCAGCGTAGGGGCAGGGGGGGAAAAACTGTTTTTT
CASSVGAGGEKLFF
>TRBV15|TRBJ1-1|-|-
TGTGCCACCAGCAGAGATCTTTCGACTGAAGCTTTCTTT
CATSRDLSTEAFF
>TRBV5-6|TRBJ1-2|TRBD1|-
TGTGCCAGCAGCCCCCACAGGGGGCAGAATACAGGCCGCTACACCTTC
CASSPHRGQNTGRYTF
>TRBV4-3|TRBJ1-4|-|-
TGCGCCAGCAGCCAAGTTGGCCCGGGGGGGGGCGATGAAAAACTGTTTTTT
CASSQVGPGGGDEKLFF